This entry lists 13 T cell receptor beta chains sequenced from one sample in a study of blood T cell repertoires in COVID-19. Profiled with immunoSEQ multiplex PCR; TCRdb holds only in-frame clones, not every one. In the table there are around 250,000 clones, around 86% of which are singletons. Sequencing input: peripheral blood. The receptors stem from a woman in her 70s with active or convalescent COVID-19.

The chain has TRBV19 and TRBJ1-2; 7 bases fit TRBD1. V was pared by 7 bases and J by 2 bases, with 16 bases of the junction left unmatched. Germline CDR1 and CDR2: LNHDA and SQIVND (reference sequence). CDR3 length equals 17 residues. The CDR3 sequence is CASTTWGRQGANYGYTF. DNA of the CDR3: TGTGCCAGTACCACCTGGGGACGACAGGGCGCAAACTATGGCTACACCTTC.

The gene calls are TRBV18 and TRBJ2-3; D gene uncertain. Germline V lookup: CDR1 KGHSH, CDR2 LQKENI. The CDR3 has 16 residues. Trimming shortened V by 1 base and J by 0 bases, and 11 bases separated the two germline ends. The chain's CDR3 is CASSPLAPFSTDTQYF. In nucleotides, the CDR3 is TGTGCCAGCTCACCACTGGCCCCTTTTAGCACAGATACGCAGTATTTT.

The V gene is TRBV4-3, the J gene TRBJ1-2, with D possibly TRBD1 on 6 matching bases. CDR3 length: 14 amino acids. Trimming removed 1 base from V and 4 bases from J, with 10 bases in between. Germline assignment: CDR1 LGHNA and CDR2 YSLEER. For the CDR3, the DNA is TGCGCCAGCAGCCAAGTACAGGGAATCTATGGCTACACCTTC. It specifies CASSQVQGIYGYTF.

The chain is built from TRBV18 and TRBJ1-4; 9 bases map to TRBD1. The CDR3 runs to 17 residues. Germline V gene data show CDR1 as KGHSH and CDR2 as LQKENI. The V gene end was trimmed by 1 base and the J gene end by 3 bases; junction bases not matched to a gene: 6. CDR3 region: CASSPQGQGKSNEKLFF. Written as DNA, the CDR3 is TGTGCCAGCTCACCACAGGGACAGGGAAAGTCTAATGAAAAACTGTTTTTT.

The J gene is TRBJ1-2, the V gene TRBV3-1 (or the pseudogene TRBV3-2); no clear D. This CDR3 is built from 13 residues. The germline V gene has CDR1 LGHDT and CDR2 YNNKEL (reference sequence). Trimming took off 2 bases at V and 2 bases at J, with 6 bases between the two ends. In DNA form, the CDR3 reads TGTGCCAGCAGCCAACTGGCCAACTATGGCTACACCTTC. It is translated as CASSQLANYGYTF.

V and J are TRBV18 and TRBJ2-7; possibly TRBD2 for D (6 bases). Germline V gene data show CDR1 as KGHSH and CDR2 as LQKENI. V was clipped by 2 bases and J by 5 bases, with 19 bases between them. This CDR3 region has 16 residues. The CDR3 sequence is CASSPNQGTGGDEQYF. CDR3 nucleotide sequence: TGTGCCAGCTCACCAAATCAAGGAACAGGAGGGGACGAGCAGTACTTC.

V is TRBV2 and J is TRBJ1-2, with 7 positions matching TRBD1. The V segment lost 5 bases and the J segment 7 bases; nucleotides outside the gene matches: 10. The CDR3 contains 14 residues. In germline, CDR1 is SNHLY, CDR2 FYNNEI. CDR3 DNA: TGTGCCAGCAGTACAAACAGGGGTGTAATTGGCTACACCTTC. Protein product: CASSTNRGVIGYTF.

This clone was seen once. This CDR3 is also generated by other DNA sequences in the sample. This chain joins TRBV3-1 (or the pseudogene TRBV3-2) and TRBJ2-5; D uncertain. This CDR3 is built from 11 residues. V was clipped by 4 bases and J by 4 bases, with 4 bases between them. The germline gives CDR1 LGHDT, CDR2 YNNKEL (reference sequence). The CDR3 is CASSPGETQYF. CDR3 nucleotide sequence: TGTGCCAGCAGCCCGGGAGAGACCCAGTACTTC.

This chain uses TRBV14 with TRBJ2-7; 9 positions agree with TRBD1. Losses at the gene ends were 5 bases for V and 3 bases for J; bases not matched to a gene: 11. The germline V gene has CDR1 SGHDN and CDR2 FVKESK. The CDR3 is made up of 16 amino acids. This chain's CDR3 is CASSGHDRGYNYEQYF. The CDR3 DNA follows: TGTGCCAGCAGCGGGCATGACAGGGGGTATAACTACGAGCAGTACTTC.

The chain is built from TRBV4-1 and TRBJ2-1; 7 nucleotides align to TRBD1. V trimming: 1 base; J trimming: 14 bases; junction bases outside the gene matches: 5. This CDR3 is built from 12 residues. The germline V gene has CDR1 MGHRA and CDR2 YSYEKL. The CDR3: CASSQATGEKFF. The CDR3 DNA follows: TGCGCCAGCAGCCAAGCCACAGGGGAAAAGTTCTTC.

J is TRBJ1-2 and V is TRBV2; 7 nucleotides align to TRBD1. Germline assignment: CDR1 SNHLY and CDR2 FYNNEI. The CDR3 is 13 amino acids. The junction had 0 bases not matched to a gene; V was cut back by 5 bases and J by 0 bases. The CDR3 loop reads CASSTGANYGYTF. As DNA, the CDR3 is TGTGCCAGCAGTACAGGGGCTAACTATGGCTACACCTTC.

V is TRBV24-1 and J is TRBJ1-2; 9 nucleotides match TRBD1. The V segment lost 7 bases and the J segment 8 bases; nucleotides outside the gene matches: 7. Germline V gene data show CDR1 as KGHDR and CDR2 as SFDVKD. CDR3 length equals 13 residues. The CDR3 loop is CATSTGTGIGYTF. The CDR3, as DNA: TGTGCCACCAGCACCGGGACAGGGATCGGCTACACCTTC.

The genes are TRBV6-6 and TRBJ2-3; D is ambiguous. Trimming pared 1 base from V and 2 bases from J, leaving 10 bases between. This CDR3 has 15 residues. Germline V gene sequence: CDR1 MNHNY, CDR2 SVGAGI (reference sequence). Here the CDR3 DNA reads TGTGCCAGCAGTTACTTCGCTAGAAACACAGATACGCAGTATTTT. Protein product: CASSYFARNTDTQYF.